The rows below give T cell receptor beta chains drawn from one sample of a study of shared clonotypes between healthy human individuals. The assay was immunoSEQ multiplex PCR, and TCRdb's table has in-frame clones only and misses some. The sample gives 2 million to 2.5 million clones, 80% to 95% of which show up once; about 0.39% is in the top ten. Sequencing input: naive CD4+ T cells from PBMCs. These receptors all stem from a young man in good health. Some clones in this sample may be carry-over from other donors' samples. CDR3s leave out the opening cysteine and the closing phenylalanine or tryptophan.

J gene,V gene,CDR3 protein
TRBJ1-4,TRBV6-5,ASSSLGPNNEKLF
TRBJ2-6,TRBV28,ASSLPRDSSGANVLT
TRBJ2-5,TRBV9,ASSVFGFPYQETQY
TRBJ2-1,TRBV19,ASSFSQGAGFNEQF
TRBJ2-5,TRBV5-1,ASSPQARGWFEETQY
TRBJ1-2,TRBV27,ASSFNGGGGYGYT
TRBJ2-3,TRBV27,ASSLLPSGLTDTQY
TRBJ1-3,TRBV15,ATSRDSSGRDTIY
TRBJ1-1,TRBV28,ASSRGGGGNTEAF
TRBJ1-2,TRBV5-6,ASSLGRLYYGYT
TRBJ2-2,TRBV6-5,ASSYWRTNTGELF
TRBJ1-1,TRBV7-9,ASSPPAGGRDRAEAF
TRBJ2-7,TRBV11-2,ASSLVTSRPSYEQY
TRBJ2-4,TRBV27,ASSKSGKFNIQY